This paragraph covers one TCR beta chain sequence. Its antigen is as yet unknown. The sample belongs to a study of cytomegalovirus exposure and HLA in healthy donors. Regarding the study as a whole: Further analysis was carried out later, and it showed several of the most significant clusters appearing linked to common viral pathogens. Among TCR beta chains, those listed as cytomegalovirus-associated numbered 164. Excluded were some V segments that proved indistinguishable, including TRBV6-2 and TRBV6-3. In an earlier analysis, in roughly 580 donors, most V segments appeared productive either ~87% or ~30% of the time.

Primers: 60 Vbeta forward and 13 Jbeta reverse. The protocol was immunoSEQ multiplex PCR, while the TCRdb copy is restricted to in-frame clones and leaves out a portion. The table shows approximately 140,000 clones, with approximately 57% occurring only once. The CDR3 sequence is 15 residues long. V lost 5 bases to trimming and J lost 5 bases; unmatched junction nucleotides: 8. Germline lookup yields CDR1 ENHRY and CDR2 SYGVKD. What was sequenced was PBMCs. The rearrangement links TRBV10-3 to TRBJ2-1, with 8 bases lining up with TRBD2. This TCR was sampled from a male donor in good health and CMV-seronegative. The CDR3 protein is CAISTAGTRDNEQFF. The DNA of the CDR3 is TGTGCCATCAGTACCGCCGGGACTAGGGACAATGAGCAGTTCTTC.